The following is a T cell receptor beta chain sequence with its context. This sample stems from a study of cytomegalovirus exposure and HLA in healthy donors. The PCR ran on 60 Vbeta and 13 Jbeta primers. The repertoire was sequenced with immunoSEQ multiplex PCR; TCRdb's copy has only in-frame clones and lacks some. The sample yields 90,000 to 130,000 clones, approximately 70% seen once. Germline CDR1 reads LGHNA; CDR2 reads YNFKEQ. V was cut by 3 bases and J by 4 bases, with 9 bases left in between. The length of the CDR3 is 13 residues. This TCR was recovered from a man aged 25-40 years in good health and CMV-seropositive. The rearrangement uses TRBV4-2 and TRBJ1-2; D gene uncertain. Source material: PBMCs. The CDR3 here is CASSQEDFYGYTF. As DNA, the CDR3 is TGTGCCAGCAGCCAGGAAGACTTCTATGGCTACACCTTC.